Each of the 23 T cell receptor beta chains below was sequenced from the same sample in a study of cytomegalovirus exposure and HLA in healthy donors. PCR was performed using 60 Vbeta and 13 Jbeta primers. The repertoire was sequenced with immunoSEQ multiplex PCR; TCRdb's copy has only in-frame clones and lacks some. Counted here are roughly 230,000 clones, 78% occurring once; the ten biggest clones make up about 0.5%. Sequencing was performed on PBMCs. The receptor source for this set is a boy aged 10-17 years in good health and CMV-seronegative.

The genes are TRBV11-2 and TRBJ1-4; D unclear. V lost 4 bases, J lost 13 bases, and 16 bases lay in between. This CDR3 spans 13 amino acids. Germline assignment: CDR1 SGHAT and CDR2 FQNNGV. CDR3 sequence: CASSSDTGDRLFF. In DNA form, the CDR3 reads TGTGCCAGCAGCTCAGACACGGGAGATAGACTGTTTTTT.

CDR3 amino acids: CAWSVTVGQPQHF. The DNA of the CDR3 is TGTGCCTGGAGTGTGACCGTCGGGCAGCCCCAGCATTTT. V and J are TRBV30 and TRBJ1-5; D remains unclear. Germline CDR1 GTSNPN, CDR2 SVGIG (reference sequence). The ends were cut back, 0 bases at V and 7 bases at J, with 10 bases in the middle. CDR3 length equals 13 residues.

This clone was picked up a small number of times. This rearrangement joins TRBV5-6 to TRBJ2-5; a possible D gene is TRBD2 (6 bases). CDR3 length: 14 residues. V dropped 4 bases and J dropped 6 bases, with 16 bases sitting between them. Germline CDR1 and CDR2: SGHDT and YYEEEE. In nucleotides, the CDR3 is TGTGCCAGCAGCGGCGGGGCTCGTCTTCAGACCCAGTACTTC. Its protein is CASSGGARLQTQYF.

V usage is TRBV4-1 and J usage is TRBJ2-3; 8 nucleotides match TRBD1. This CDR3 spans 16 amino acids. V trimming: 4 bases; J trimming: 2 bases; junction bases outside the gene matches: 8. Germline CDR1 and CDR2: MGHRA and YSYEKL. The CDR3 sequence is CASSLGQGRFTDTQYF. The CDR3 region has the DNA TGCGCCAGCAGCCTCGGACAGGGAAGATTCACAGATACGCAGTATTTT.

The V gene is TRBV7-9, the J gene TRBJ1-1, with TRBD1 matching over 11 bases. The CDR3 totals 15 residues. V was pared by 5 bases and J by 5 bases, with 7 bases of the junction left unmatched. The germline V gene encodes CDR1 SEHNR and CDR2 FQNEAQ (reference sequence). The CDR3 DNA sequence: TGTGCCAGCAGCCCCAGGGACAGGGGGAGAACTGAAGCTTTCTTT. Its protein is CASSPRDRGRTEAFF.

This clone has just a few counts. The genes are TRBV5-1 and TRBJ1-1; D not resolved. The germline gives CDR1 SGHRS, CDR2 YFSETQ. V dropped 0 bases and J dropped 11 bases, with 20 bases sitting between them. This CDR3 spans 15 amino acids. CDR3 nucleotide sequence: TGCGCCAGCAGCTTGGCCTCTTCGGTCGGGTTGGCCGCTTTCTTT. Translated: CASSLASSVGLAAFF. Drawing the rest from reference TRBV5-1 and TRBJ1-1, the complete variable domain is KAGVTQTPRYLIKTRGQQVTLSCSPISGHRSVSWYQQTPGQGLQFLFEYFSETQRNKGNFPGRFSGRQFSNSRSEMNVSTLELGDSALYLCASSLASSVGLAAFFGQGTRLTVV.

V and J are TRBV9 and TRBJ1-2; D gene ambiguous. From germline, CDR1 is SGDLS and CDR2 YYNGEE. V was cut by 2 bases and J by 0 bases, with 14 bases left in between. CDR3 length: 16 amino acids. CDR3 DNA sequence: TGTGCCAGCAGCGTGGGCTCCGGGATAGCTAACTATGGCTACACCTTC. It specifies CASSVGSGIANYGYTF.

V is TRBV6-5 and J is TRBJ2-7; a weak D match, TRBD2 (6 bases). The germline V gene encodes CDR1 MNHEY and CDR2 SVGAGI. The CDR3 is 14 residues long. V lost 7 bases and J lost 6, with 19 bases in between. The CDR3 loop is CASTLPAGMGEQYF. The CDR3 bases are TGTGCCAGCACACTTCCGGCGGGGATGGGCGAGCAGTACTTC.

In regard to this clone: Other DNA sequences in the same sample also yield this CDR3. The rearrangement uses TRBV30 and TRBJ2-7, with TRBD1 matching 9 bases. The CDR3 contains 14 residues. CDR1 is GTSNPN, CDR2 SVGIG, per germline (reference sequence). The junction had 3 bases not matched to a gene; V was cut back by 0 bases and J by 3 bases. The CDR3 sequence is CAWSVRQGVYEQYF. The CDR3 region has the DNA TGTGCCTGGAGTGTACGACAGGGGGTCTACGAGCAGTACTTC.

The CDR3 reads CASSETNGGADEQYF. The DNA for the CDR3 is TGTGCCAGCAGTGAAACGAACGGGGGGGCCGACGAGCAGTACTTC. The V gene is TRBV6-1, the J gene TRBJ2-7, with 8 bases lining up with TRBD2. This CDR3 comprises 15 residues. The germline CDR1 and CDR2 sequences are MNHNS and SASEGT. V lost 2 bases to trimming and J lost 5 bases; unmatched junction nucleotides: 8.

The CDR3 bases are TGCAGCGCCAAGGATTGGCAGGGCTATGGCTACACCTTC. Residues: CSAKDWQGYGYTF. The chain joins TRBV29-1 to TRBJ1-2; D may be TRBD1 (5 bases). Germline values: CDR1 SQVTM, CDR2 ANQGSEA. The CDR3 has 13 residues. With 7 bases removed from V and 4 bases from J, the gap between germline ends came to 16 bases.

This chain's CDR3 is CASSLESVNIQYF. Written as DNA, the CDR3 is TGTGCCAGCAGCTTAGAGTCTGTAAACATTCAGTACTTC. The chain combines TRBV11-2 with TRBJ2-4, with D unclear. CDR3 length equals 13 residues. The germline V and J ends were trimmed by 0 bases and 6 bases, with 6 bases remaining between them. Per germline, CDR1 SGHAT and CDR2 FQNNGV.

Points on this clone: Relative to the germline gene, one junction end is altered; a read error may explain this. The chain uses TRBV7-9 and TRBJ1-1; the match to TRBD1 covers 8 bases. The germline CDR1 and CDR2 sequences are SEHNR and FQNEAQ (reference sequence). This CDR3 is built from 13 residues. CDR3 in DNA: TGTGCCAGCAGCTTAGCGGGGACAGGAGAAGCTTCCTTT. Its translation: CASSLAGTGEASF.

CDR3 sequence (DNA): TGTGCCAGCAGCGAATGGGAACTAGCGGGGGCTAATGAGCAGTTCTTC. The encoded protein is CASSEWELAGANEQFF. The chain joins TRBV9 to TRBJ2-1; 11 bases map to TRBD2. Trimming cost V 3 bases and J 7 bases; bases outside gene matches: 9. CDR3 size: 16 residues. Per the germline V gene, CDR1 is SGDLS and CDR2 is YYNGEE.

V is TRBV5-6 and J is TRBJ1-2, with D hard to call. From germline, CDR1 is SGHDT and CDR2 YYEEEE. This CDR3 spans 13 amino acids. Trimming shortened V by 1 base and J by 9 bases, and 13 bases separated the two germline ends. The DNA of the CDR3 is TGTGCCAGCAGCTTGCGGGGAAACAACCGCTACACCTTC. Residues: CASSLRGNNRYTF.

The V gene is TRBV5-4, the J gene TRBJ2-5, with 9 bases matching TRBD2. Germline CDR1 and CDR2: SGHNT and YYREEE (reference sequence). The CDR3 covers 14 residues. Losses at the gene ends were 4 bases for V and 2 bases for J; bases not matched to a gene: 3. The CDR3 sequence: CASSPTSGQETQYF. DNA for the CDR3: TGTGCCAGCAGCCCGACTAGCGGACAAGAGACCCAGTACTTC.

The J gene is TRBJ1-2, the V gene TRBV10-2; 7 nucleotides agree with TRBD1. Germline V gene sequence: CDR1 WSHSY, CDR2 SAAADI. The ends lost 2 bases at V and 3 bases at J; junction bases unmatched: 6. CDR3 length: 15 amino acids. Here the CDR3 reads CASSEDRVQDYGYTF. The CDR3 nucleotides are TGCGCCAGCAGTGAGGACAGGGTGCAAGACTATGGCTACACCTTC.

This chain's CDR3 is CASSDKREEYF. DNA for the CDR3: TGTGCCAGCAGTGATAAGCGGGAGGAGTACTTC. V gene TRBV2 combines with J gene TRBJ2-7, with 9 bases matching TRBD2. Trimming cost V 3 bases and J 11 bases; bases outside gene matches: 2. The CDR3 extends over 11 amino acids. Germline V gene lookup returns CDR1 SNHLY and CDR2 FYNNEI.

In the case of this clone: Different DNA sequences within this sample yield the same CDR3. The rearrangement joins TRBV4-1 to TRBJ2-7, with D possibly TRBD1 on 6 matching bases. The V and J ends lost 1 base and 3 bases respectively, with 10 bases between them. There are 14 residues in the CDR3. In germline, CDR1 is MGHRA, CDR2 YSYEKL. CDR3 protein: CASSQGQGIYEQYF. For the CDR3, the DNA is TGCGCCAGCAGCCAAGGGCAGGGGATCTACGAGCAGTACTTC.

This chain links TRBV19 with TRBJ1-1, with 7 bases aligning to TRBD1. After removal of 6 bases from V and 3 bases from J, the junction contained 7 bases not matched to a gene. The germline V gene has CDR1 LNHDA and CDR2 SQIVND (reference sequence). CDR3 length: 14 amino acids. The CDR3: CASRRGLVDTEAFF. The CDR3 region has the DNA TGTGCCAGTAGGAGGGGGCTTGTGGACACTGAAGCTTTCTTT.

The J gene is TRBJ2-1, the V gene TRBV21-1; TRBD2 is the table's D call and was not checked against the DNA. TRBV21-1 is classified as a pseudogene. This CDR3 is 18 amino acids long. The CDR3 coding sequence is TGTGCCAGCAGCAAAGCGGGACTAGCGGGGGGGCCCTACAATGAGCAGTTCTTC. Protein sequence: CASSKAGLAGGPYNEQFF.

The chain employs TRBV2 and TRBJ1-2, with D hard to call. The CDR3 spans 15 residues. Between the trimmed V and J ends, which lost 10 bases and 7 bases, there was a span of 25 bases. Germline CDR1 reads SNHLY; CDR2 reads FYNNEI. The DNA of the CDR3 is TGTGCCAAACAGTCGACCGACACCGCTTTAGGTGGCTACACCTTC. Translated: CAKQSTDTALGGYTF. The variable domain in full, with the rest retrieved from reference TRBV2 and TRBJ1-2, is EPEVTQTPSHQVTQMGQEVILRCVPISNHLYFYWYRQILGQKVEFLVSFYNNEISEKSEIFDDQFSVERPDGSNFTLKIRSTKLEDSAMYFCAKQSTDTALGGYTFGSGTRLTVV.

The chain uses TRBV27 and TRBJ1-5, with 7 bases that match TRBD1. V was pared by 6 bases and J by 2 bases, with 7 bases of the junction left unmatched. This CDR3 has 15 amino acids. CDR1 and CDR2 from the germline V gene are MNHEY and SMNVEV (reference sequence). The CDR3 DNA reads as TGTGCCAGCAGAGCACAGGGGTCGGGCAATCAGCCCCAGCATTTT. Translated, it gives CASRAQGSGNQPQHF.